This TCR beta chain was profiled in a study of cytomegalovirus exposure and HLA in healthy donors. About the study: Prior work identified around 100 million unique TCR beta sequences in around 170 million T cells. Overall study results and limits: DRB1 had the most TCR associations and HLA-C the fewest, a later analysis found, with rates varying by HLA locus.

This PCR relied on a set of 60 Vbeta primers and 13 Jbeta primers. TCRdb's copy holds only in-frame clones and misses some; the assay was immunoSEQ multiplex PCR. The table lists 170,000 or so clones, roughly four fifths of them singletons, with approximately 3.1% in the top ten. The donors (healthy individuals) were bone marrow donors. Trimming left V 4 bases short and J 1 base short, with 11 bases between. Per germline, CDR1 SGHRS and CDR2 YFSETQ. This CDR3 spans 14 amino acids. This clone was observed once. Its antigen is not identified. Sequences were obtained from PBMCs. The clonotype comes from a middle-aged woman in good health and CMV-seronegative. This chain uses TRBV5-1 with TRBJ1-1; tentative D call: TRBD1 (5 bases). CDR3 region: CASSQQTGNTEAFF. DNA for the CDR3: TGCGCCAGCAGCCAGCAAACAGGGAACACTGAAGCTTTCTTT.